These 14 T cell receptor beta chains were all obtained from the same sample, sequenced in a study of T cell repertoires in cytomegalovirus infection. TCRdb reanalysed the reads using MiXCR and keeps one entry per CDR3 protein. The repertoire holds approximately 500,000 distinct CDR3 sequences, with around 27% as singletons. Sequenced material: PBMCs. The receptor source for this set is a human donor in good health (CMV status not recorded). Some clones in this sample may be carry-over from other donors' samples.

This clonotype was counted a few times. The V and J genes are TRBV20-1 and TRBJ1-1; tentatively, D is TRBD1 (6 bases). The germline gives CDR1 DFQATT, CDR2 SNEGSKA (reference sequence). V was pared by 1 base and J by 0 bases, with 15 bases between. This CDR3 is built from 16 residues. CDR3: CSARVFAGDLNTEAFF. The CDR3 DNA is TGCAGTGCTAGAGTTTTCGCAGGGGACTTGAACACTGAAGCTTTCTTT.

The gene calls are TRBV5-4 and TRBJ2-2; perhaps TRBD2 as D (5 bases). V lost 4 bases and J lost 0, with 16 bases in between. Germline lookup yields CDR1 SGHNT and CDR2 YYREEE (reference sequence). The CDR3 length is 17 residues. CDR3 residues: CASSRSVSGSNTGELFF. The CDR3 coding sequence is TGTGCCAGCAGCCGCTCGGTGAGCGGATCGAACACCGGGGAGCTGTTTTTT.

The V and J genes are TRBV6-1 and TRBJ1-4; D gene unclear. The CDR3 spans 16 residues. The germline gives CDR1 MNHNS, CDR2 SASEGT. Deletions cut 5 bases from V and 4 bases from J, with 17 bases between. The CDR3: CASSNPRDANNEKLFF. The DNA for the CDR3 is TGTGCCAGCAGTAACCCCAGAGACGCGAATAATGAAAAACTGTTTTTT.

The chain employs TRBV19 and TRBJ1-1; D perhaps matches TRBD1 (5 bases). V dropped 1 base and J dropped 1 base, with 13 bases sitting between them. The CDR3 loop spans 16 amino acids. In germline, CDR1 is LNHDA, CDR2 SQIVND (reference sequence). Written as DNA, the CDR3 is TGTGCCAGTAGTATAGGTCGGGACGGCTCGAACACTGAAGCTTTCTTT. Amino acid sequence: CASSIGRDGSNTEAFF.

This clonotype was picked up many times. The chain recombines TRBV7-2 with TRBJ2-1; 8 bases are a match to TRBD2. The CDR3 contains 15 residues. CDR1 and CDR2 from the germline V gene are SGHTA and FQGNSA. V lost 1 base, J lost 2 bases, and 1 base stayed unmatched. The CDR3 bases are TGTGCCAGCAGCTTAGTAGCGGGACCCTACAATGAGCAGTTCTTC. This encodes CASSLVAGPYNEQFF.

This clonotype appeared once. In DNA, the CDR3 is TGTGCCAGCAGTTACGGGTCGGGACTAGACTACGAGCAGTACTTC. Its protein is CASSYGSGLDYEQYF. The V call is TRBV6-5, the J call TRBJ2-7; 8 bases agree with TRBD2. CDR1 is MNHEY, CDR2 SVGAGI, per germline. The CDR3 runs 15 residues. The J segment lost 3 bases and the V segment lost 2 bases, leaving 6 bases of the junction unmatched.

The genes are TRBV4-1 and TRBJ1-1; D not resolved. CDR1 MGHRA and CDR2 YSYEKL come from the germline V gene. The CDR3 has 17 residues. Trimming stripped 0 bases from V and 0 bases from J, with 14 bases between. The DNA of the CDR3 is TGCGCCAGCAGCCAAGAGGTGACCCCAAGCCTGAACACTGAAGCTTTCTTT. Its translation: CASSQEVTPSLNTEAFF.

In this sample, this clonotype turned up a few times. CDR3 loop: CASSYSYDLTGGHIEQFF. CDR3 coding DNA: TGTGCCAGCAGTTACTCGTATGATCTGACGGGAGGCCACATTGAGCAGTTCTTC. The chain links TRBV6-5 to TRBJ2-1, with 7 bases that match TRBD2. The germline gives CDR1 MNHEY, CDR2 SVGAGI. There are 18 residues in the CDR3. Trimming took 0 bases from V and 9 from J; bases not matched to a gene: 17.

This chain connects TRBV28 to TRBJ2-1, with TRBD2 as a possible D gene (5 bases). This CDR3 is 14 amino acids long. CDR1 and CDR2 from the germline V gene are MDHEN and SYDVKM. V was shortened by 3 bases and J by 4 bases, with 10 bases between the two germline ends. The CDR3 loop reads CASSFLAKYNEQFF. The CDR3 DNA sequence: TGTGCCAGCAGTTTTTTAGCGAAATACAATGAGCAGTTCTTC.

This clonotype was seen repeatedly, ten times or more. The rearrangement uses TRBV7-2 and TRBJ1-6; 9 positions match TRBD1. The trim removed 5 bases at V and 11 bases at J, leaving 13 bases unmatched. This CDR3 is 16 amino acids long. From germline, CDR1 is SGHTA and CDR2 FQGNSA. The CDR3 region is CASSPPPLTGGTPLHF. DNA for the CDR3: TGTGCCAGCAGCCCTCCCCCTTTGACAGGGGGGACACCCCTCCACTTT.

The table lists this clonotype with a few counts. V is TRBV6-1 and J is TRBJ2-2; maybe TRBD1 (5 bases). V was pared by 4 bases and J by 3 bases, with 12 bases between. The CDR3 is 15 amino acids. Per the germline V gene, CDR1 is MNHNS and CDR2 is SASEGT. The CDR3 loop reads CASSARGAHTGELFF. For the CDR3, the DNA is TGTGCCAGCAGTGCTCGTGGGGCGCACACCGGGGAGCTGTTTTTT.

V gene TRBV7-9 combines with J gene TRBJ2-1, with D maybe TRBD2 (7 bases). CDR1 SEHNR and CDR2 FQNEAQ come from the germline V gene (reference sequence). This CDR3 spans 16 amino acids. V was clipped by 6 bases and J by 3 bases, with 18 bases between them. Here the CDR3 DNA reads TGTGCCAGCAGGGGGGGGTCGGGGGGCGGCTACAATGAGCAGTTCTTC. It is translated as CASRGGSGGGYNEQFF.

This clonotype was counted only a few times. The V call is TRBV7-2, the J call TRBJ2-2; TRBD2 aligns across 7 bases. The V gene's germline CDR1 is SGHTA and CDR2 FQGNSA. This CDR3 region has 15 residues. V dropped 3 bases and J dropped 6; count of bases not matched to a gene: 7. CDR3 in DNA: TGTGCCAGCAGCTTTGGCCTACGGGGGGCCGGGGAGCTGTTTTTT. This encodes CASSFGLRGAGELFF. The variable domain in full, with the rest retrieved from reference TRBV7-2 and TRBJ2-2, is GAGVSQSPSNKVTEKGKDVELRCDPISGHTALYWYRQSLGQGLEFLIYFQGNSAPDKSGLPSDRFSAERTGGSVSTLTIQRTQQEDSAVYLCASSFGLRGAGELFFGEGSRLTVL.

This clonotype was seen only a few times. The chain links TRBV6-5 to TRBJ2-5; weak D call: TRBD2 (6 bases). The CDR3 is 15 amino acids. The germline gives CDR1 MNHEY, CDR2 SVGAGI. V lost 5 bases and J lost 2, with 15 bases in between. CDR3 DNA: TGTGCCAGCAGTGGGCGCGGGATGATACAAGAGACCCAGTACTTC. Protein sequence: CASSGRGMIQETQYF.